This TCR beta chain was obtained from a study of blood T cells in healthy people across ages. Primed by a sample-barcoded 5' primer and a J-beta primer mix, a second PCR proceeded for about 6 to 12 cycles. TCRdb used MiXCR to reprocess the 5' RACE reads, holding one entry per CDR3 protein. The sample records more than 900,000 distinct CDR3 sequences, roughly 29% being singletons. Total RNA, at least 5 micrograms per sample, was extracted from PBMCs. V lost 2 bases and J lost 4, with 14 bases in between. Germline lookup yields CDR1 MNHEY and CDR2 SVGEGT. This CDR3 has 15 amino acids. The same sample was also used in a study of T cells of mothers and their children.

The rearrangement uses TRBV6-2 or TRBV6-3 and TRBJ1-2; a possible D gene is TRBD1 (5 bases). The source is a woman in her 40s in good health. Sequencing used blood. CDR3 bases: TGTGCCAGCAGTTACCACGGACAAGCCAGCTATGGCTACACCTTC. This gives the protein CASSYHGQASYGYTF.